These 6 T cell receptor beta chains came from one sample sequenced in a study of cytomegalovirus exposure and HLA in healthy donors. PCR employed 60 Vbeta and 13 Jbeta primers. The assay was immunoSEQ multiplex PCR, and TCRdb's table has in-frame clones only and misses some. The sample lists some 170,000 clones, under 80% occurring once. The sample taken for sequencing was PBMCs. Receptors were obtained from a man aged 40-49 years in good health and CMV-seronegative.

The chain combines TRBV5-6 with TRBJ2-1, with TRBD2 matching over 7 bases. The CDR3 contains 15 residues. J gave up 4 bases and V 4 bases, and 8 bases lay outside the gene matches. Germline-derived CDR1 and CDR2 are SGHDT and YYEEEE. The CDR3 bases are TGTGCCAGCAGCCCGGAGCGGGGAACTTACAATGAGCAGTTCTTC. Translation: CASSPERGTYNEQFF.

This chain connects TRBV23-1 to TRBJ1-6; unclear D gene. TRBV23-1 carries the ORF label, with uncertain function. The V end lost 3 bases, the J end lost 10 bases, and 19 bases lay between the germline ends. The CDR3 sequence is 16 residues long. The chain's CDR3 is CASSHLTPRLPSPLHF. CDR3 nucleotides: TGCGCCAGCAGTCACCTCACTCCGCGTCTGCCCTCACCCCTCCACTTT.

J is TRBJ2-3 and V is TRBV7-3; tentative D call: TRBD2 (6 bases). CDR3 size: 13 residues. Germline V gene sequence: CDR1 SGHTA, CDR2 FQGTGA. V was clipped by 3 bases and J by 3 bases, with 7 bases between them. This CDR3 reads CASSLRETDTQYF. The CDR3 DNA sequence: TGTGCCAGCAGCTTGCGGGAAACAGATACGCAGTATTTT. Variable domain in full (rest from reference TRBV7-3 and TRBJ2-3): GAGVSQTPSNKVTEKGKYVELRCDPISGHTALYWYRQSLGQGPEFLIYFQGTGAADDSGLPNDRFFAVRPEGSVSTLKIQRTERGDSAVYLCASSLRETDTQYFGPGTRLTVL.

The chain employs TRBV23-1 and TRBJ2-3; the match to TRBD2 covers 11 bases. TRBV23-1 belongs to the ORF category, with a function that is uncertain. Germline trimming cut 3 bases from V and 6 bases from J; bases unmatched to any gene: 11. The CDR3 runs 17 residues. The CDR3 loop reads CASSHPLSGGAEDTQYF. The CDR3 DNA reads as TGCGCCAGCAGTCACCCCCTTAGCGGGGGGGCCGAGGATACGCAGTATTTT.

The table lists this clone with many counts. The V gene is TRBV6-4, the J gene TRBJ2-2; D is perhaps TRBD1 (5 bases). The V gene lost 5 bases and the J gene lost 3 bases, with 10 bases spanning the gap. The CDR3 is made up of 14 amino acids. Germline V gives CDR1 MRHNA, CDR2 SNTAGT. CDR3: CASSSGSHTGELFF. In DNA form, the CDR3 reads TGTGCCAGCAGTTCAGGGTCCCACACCGGGGAGCTGTTTTTT.

The chain employs TRBV19 and TRBJ1-2; D unresolved. The CDR3 runs 12 residues. CDR1 LNHDA and CDR2 SQIVND come from the germline V gene (reference sequence). V gave up 6 bases and J gave up 1 base, with 6 bases separating them. The DNA for the CDR3 is TGTGCCAGTAGACAGAGTAACTATGGCTACACCTTC. This translates into CASRQSNYGYTF. The full variable domain, completed using reference TRBV19 and TRBJ1-2, is DGGITQSPKYLFRKEGQNVTLSCEQNLNHDAMYWYRQDPGQGLRLIYYSQIVNDFQKGDIAEGYSVSREKKESFPLTVTSAQKNPTAFYLCASRQSNYGYTFGSGTRLTVV.